This T cell receptor (beta chain) was found in a study of CD8+CD57+ T cells in acquired aplastic anemia. Study as a whole: The mean DNA yield obtained from sorted CD4+ and CD8+ cells came to about 3.2 ug.

This clonotype was observed a handful of times. Its target is not known. A clone one base away is much larger, so this may be a read error. Before being chosen for sequencing, patients had shown CD8+CD57+ cell expansion by flow cytometry. Receipt of therapy had not occurred in any patient by the time of blood sampling. It was genomic DNA that served as the template for profiling TCR beta VDJ and CDR3. In TCRdb, the reads were re-called with MiXCR into one record per CDR3 protein. The sample yields fewer than 250,000 distinct CDR3 sequences, roughly 53% seen once. Study-wide results and caveats: Around 27 sequences, all CD8+ CDR3, were shared between patients and controls. Levels of CD8+ Simpson's diversity were not significantly distinct in patients versus controls.

The CDR3 spans 12 residues. Per the germline V gene, CDR1 is SGHNT and CDR2 is YYREEE (reference sequence). The receptor's source is a human donor with aplastic anemia. Sequenced: sorted CD4+, CD8+, or CD8+CD57+ T cells (not recorded which) from PBMCs. The J gene is TRBJ1-2, the V gene TRBV5-4; D might be TRBD1 (5 bases). CDR3: CASSVEGDGCTF. Written as DNA, the CDR3 is TGTGCCAGCAGCGTCGAAGGGGATGGCTGCACCTTC.